The 28 T cell receptor beta chains in this list originate from one sample, sequenced in a study of T cells in Graves' hyperthyroidism and ophthalmopathy. RNA transcripts gave rise to amplified TCR beta CDR3 regions. The HTBI primer set was used in a first-round RT-PCR of the TCR CDR3. TCRdb fed the multiplex PCR reads into MiXCR, producing one record per CDR3 protein. The sample holds 600,000 to 700,000 distinct CDR3 sequences, approximately 42% seen once. Sequenced input: peripheral blood or thyroid tissue (not recorded which). The receptors derive from an adult man with Graves' disease, either hyperthyroidism or ophthalmopathy (not recorded which).

V is TRBV20-1 and J is TRBJ2-5; TRBD1 matches 7 bases. V lost 2 bases and J lost 5; bases outside the gene matches: 11. This CDR3 contains 15 residues. In germline, CDR1 is DFQATT, CDR2 SNEGSKA (reference sequence). CDR3 coding DNA: TGCAGTGCTAGAACACCTCAGGGGGTACGGGAGACCCAGTACTTC. It yields the protein CSARTPQGVRETQYF.

The chain carries TRBV7-9 and TRBJ2-2, with a tentative D call TRBD1 (6 bases). This CDR3 spans 13 amino acids. Trimming removed 5 bases at V and 7 bases at J, with 11 bases between. CDR1 and CDR2 from the germline V gene are SEHNR and FQNEAQ (reference sequence). This chain's CDR3 is CASSHRDVGELFF. CDR3 in DNA: TGTGCCAGCAGCCACAGGGATGTCGGGGAGCTGTTTTTT. Combining the CDR3 with reference TRBV7-9 and TRBJ2-2 gives the whole variable domain DTGVSQNPRHKITKRGQNVTFRCDPISEHNRLYWYRQTLGQGPEFLTYFQNEAQLEKSRLLSDRFSAERPKGSFSTLEIQRTEQGDSAMYLCASSHRDVGELFFGEGSRLTVL.

The chain employs TRBV2 and TRBJ2-5; 15 positions agree with TRBD2. J was trimmed by 4 bases and V by 6 bases; bases with no gene match: 12. The CDR3 totals 18 residues. Per germline, CDR1 SNHLY and CDR2 FYNNEI. This CDR3 is CASSGLAGGPMLRETQYF. The CDR3 bases are TGTGCCAGCAGCGGACTAGCGGGAGGGCCAATGTTGCGAGAGACCCAGTACTTC.

This rearrangement joins TRBV15 to TRBJ2-7; 8 bases map to TRBD2. Germline CDR1 is LNHNV and CDR2 is YYDKDF (reference sequence). Losses at the gene ends were 0 bases for V and 2 bases for J; bases not matched to a gene: 6. This CDR3 is 16 amino acids long. The DNA for the CDR3 is TGTGCCACCAGCAGAGATGAGCGGGAGATCCCCTACGAGCAGTACTTC. Residues: CATSRDEREIPYEQYF.

This clonotype was seen ten or more times. The chain couples TRBV20-1 to TRBJ2-7, with 8 bases fitting TRBD1. V was pared by 0 bases and J by 4 bases, with 11 bases of the junction left unmatched. This CDR3 contains 16 residues. From germline, CDR1 is DFQATT and CDR2 SNEGSKA (reference sequence). CDR3 residues: CSARDSFPDRAYEQYF. The CDR3 DNA follows: TGCAGTGCTAGAGATAGCTTTCCGGACAGGGCTTACGAGCAGTACTTC.

This clonotype showed up just a few times. The genes are TRBV7-9 and TRBJ1-1; tentatively, D is TRBD1 (6 bases). Germline loops: CDR1 SEHNR, CDR2 FQNEAQ (reference sequence). V was clipped by 3 bases and J by 1 base, with 12 bases between them. The CDR3 covers 15 residues. The CDR3 is CASSLFRDKNTEAFF. The CDR3 coding sequence is TGTGCCAGCAGCTTGTTCCGGGACAAGAACACTGAAGCTTTCTTT.

The chain recombines TRBV4-1 with TRBJ1-4; D unclear. The germline V gene has CDR1 MGHRA and CDR2 YSYEKL. This CDR3 contains 15 residues. The ends were cut back, 1 base at V and 1 base at J, with 7 bases in the middle. CDR3 protein: CASSQALKTNEKLFF. CDR3 bases: TGCGCCAGCAGCCAAGCCCTGAAAACTAATGAAAAACTGTTTTTT.

This clonotype was seen at least ten times. V usage is TRBV29-1 and J usage is TRBJ1-5; no reliable D call. Between the trimmed V and J ends, which lost 4 bases and 2 bases, there was a span of 9 bases. Germline CDR1 is SQVTM and CDR2 is ANQGSEA. The CDR3 has 13 amino acids. CDR3 region: CSVGGPGNQPQHF. CDR3 sequence (DNA): TGCAGCGTTGGGGGTCCGGGCAATCAGCCCCAGCATTTT.

On this clonotype itself: The junction does not match germline at one end; this may be a read error. The chain links TRBV6-5 to TRBJ2-5; no clear D gene. The CDR3 sequence is 12 residues long. Looked up from germline, CDR1 is MNHEY and CDR2 is SVGAGI. DNA for the CDR3: TGTGCCATCAGTTACTCGAGAGAGACCCAGTACTTC. This translates into CAISYSRETQYF.

The CDR3 spells CSAREFAGQSYEQYF. The DNA for the CDR3 is TGCAGTGCTAGAGAATTCGCGGGTCAGTCCTACGAGCAGTACTTC. This chain connects TRBV20-1 to TRBJ2-5; D is possibly TRBD2 (5 bases). TRBJ2-7 matches the DNA end more closely, so the J call is doubtful. The CDR3 extends over 15 amino acids. Germline V gene sequence: CDR1 DFQATT, CDR2 SNEGSKA (reference sequence).

In regard to this clonotype: This could be a read error, since a much larger clone is one nucleotide away. It is likely a read error, because the conserved phenylalanine at the end of the CDR3 is missing. The chain links TRBV5-1 to TRBJ1-1; maybe TRBD1 (6 bases). CDR1 and CDR2 from the germline V gene are SGHRS and YFSETQ. With 2 bases removed from V and 5 bases from J, the gap between germline ends came to 10 bases. The CDR3 runs 13 residues. CDR3 sequence (DNA): TGCGCCAGCAGCTTATACAGGGATACTGAAGCTTTCCTT. Encoded protein: CASSLYRDTEAFL.

The CDR3 DNA reads TGTGCCAGCAGCTTGTTGGCGGGAGTTGAAGCTTTCTTT. Encoded protein: CASSLLAGVEAFF. J is TRBJ1-1 and V is TRBV5-6; D remains ambiguous. This CDR3 has 13 residues. V was trimmed by 1 base and J by 7 bases, leaving 11 bases between them. Per germline, CDR1 SGHDT and CDR2 YYEEEE.

Remarks on this clonotype: A single base separates this from a much larger clone, so it may be a read error. This chain links TRBV10-3 with TRBJ2-7, with D perhaps matching TRBD1 or TRBD2 (6 bases each). The germline V gene encodes CDR1 ENHRY and CDR2 SYGVKD. The CDR3 loop spans 14 amino acids. The CDR3 nucleotides read TGTGCCACCACTGGGCGGGACACCTCCTACGGGCAGTACTTC. Protein product: CATTGRDTSYGQYF.

This sequence joins TRBV10-3 and TRBJ1-4, with TRBD1 identical over 9 bases. V lost 10 bases, J lost 7 bases, and 10 bases stayed unmatched. The length of the CDR3 is 14 residues. CDR1 ENHRY and CDR2 SYGVKD come from the germline V gene. Written as DNA, the CDR3 is TGTGCCAGCAACCGGGACAGGGCTGGTGAAAAACTGTTTTTT. Translated, it gives CASNRDRAGEKLFF.

This clonotype was found a few times. The chain uses TRBV20-1 and TRBJ1-5; D gene uncertain. The CDR3 has 13 residues. V lost 0 bases to trimming and J lost 0 bases, with 3 bases between them. Germline V gene data show CDR1 as DFQATT and CDR2 as SNEGSKA (reference sequence). The CDR3 protein is CSARDFSNQPQHF. The CDR3 coding sequence is TGCAGTGCTAGAGACTTTAGCAATCAGCCCCAGCATTTT.

With regard to this clonotype: The junction departs from the called germline gene at one end, perhaps through a read error. CDR3 in amino acids: CSARTTGGNAIYF. Written as DNA, the CDR3 is TGCAGTGCTAGAACAACAGGGGGAAACGCCATATATTTT. The genes are TRBV20-1 and TRBJ1-3; 8 positions agree with TRBD1. This CDR3 region has 13 residues. Germline assignment: CDR1 DFQATT and CDR2 SNEGSKA (reference sequence).

The table lists this clonotype with many counts. The rearrangement uses TRBV7-9 and TRBJ1-6; 7 nucleotides agree with TRBD1. Germline V gene sequence: CDR1 SEHNR, CDR2 FQNEAQ (reference sequence). The CDR3 has 15 residues. With 1 base clipped from V and 10 bases from J, the junction kept 7 bases outside the gene matches. CDR3 sequence: CASSLGQGVGSPLHF. The CDR3 DNA sequence: TGTGCCAGCAGCTTAGGACAGGGAGTGGGATCACCCCTCCACTTT.

The chain couples TRBV2 to TRBJ1-5; 8 nucleotides align to TRBD1. The V segment lost 4 bases and the J segment 1 base; nucleotides outside the gene matches: 9. Germline CDR1 is SNHLY and CDR2 is FYNNEI. This CDR3 comprises 17 residues. This CDR3 reads CASSGPRGRGSNQPQHF. For the CDR3, the DNA is TGTGCCAGCAGTGGGCCCAGGGGGCGCGGAAGCAATCAGCCCCAGCATTTT. Full variable domain (remainder filled in from reference TRBV2 and TRBJ1-5): EPEVTQTPSHQVTQMGQEVILRCVPISNHLYFYWYRQILGQKVEFLVSFYNNEISEKSEIFDDQFSVERPDGSNFTLKIRSTKLEDSAMYFCASSGPRGRGSNQPQHFGDGTRLSIL.

This clonotype was seen just once. V usage is TRBV9 and J usage is TRBJ1-2, with TRBD1 identical over 7 bases. From germline, CDR1 is SGDLS and CDR2 YYNGEE. The CDR3 runs 17 residues. V shed 6 bases, J shed 6 bases, and the junction held 20 bases outside the gene matches. The chain's CDR3 is CASTTSSSERGGDGYTF. CDR3 coding DNA: TGTGCCAGCACCACCTCCAGCAGTGAACGAGGGGGCGATGGCTACACCTTC.

The chain joins TRBV7-9 to TRBJ1-5, with unresolved D. The CDR3 contains 14 residues. V was trimmed by 5 bases and J by 9 bases, leaving 17 bases between them. Germline CDR1 is SEHNR and CDR2 is FQNEAQ (reference sequence). This chain's CDR3 is CASSQAPFGVPQHF. The CDR3 coding sequence is TGTGCCAGCAGCCAAGCTCCGTTCGGTGTGCCCCAGCATTTT.

The chain has TRBV9 and TRBJ1-6; TRBD1 matches 8 bases. This CDR3 has 16 amino acids. CDR1 is SGDLS, CDR2 YYNGEE, per germline. The junction had 5 bases not matched to a gene; V was cut back by 0 bases and J by 6 bases. In DNA, the CDR3 is TGTGCCAGCAGCGTAGGAACAGGGGGACTTAATTCACCCCTCCACTTT. Its translation is CASSVGTGGLNSPLHF.

The rearrangement links TRBV7-8 to TRBJ1-5; 11 bases align to TRBD1. CDR1 SGHVS and CDR2 FQNEAQ come from the germline V gene. The CDR3 covers 15 residues. V lost 7 bases to trimming and J lost 4 bases; unmatched junction nucleotides: 6. The CDR3 DNA reads TGTGCCAGCACCTCCGGGACAGGGGGAAATCAGCCCCAGCATTTT. This encodes CASTSGTGGNQPQHF. Variable domain in full (rest from reference TRBV7-8 and TRBJ1-5): GAGVSQSPRYKVAKRGQDVALRCDPISGHVSLFWYQQALGQGPEFLTYFQNEAQLDKSGLPSDRFFAERPEGSVSTLKIQRTQQEDSAVYLCASTSGTGGNQPQHFGDGTRLSIL.

The rearrangement links TRBV29-1 to TRBJ2-7; 8 bases fit TRBD2. The germline V gene encodes CDR1 SQVTM and CDR2 ANQGSEA. V lost 7 bases to trimming and J lost 7 bases; unmatched junction nucleotides: 15. The CDR3 extends over 14 amino acids. CDR3 sequence reads: CSAMDSPGGEEQYF. CDR3 nucleotide sequence: TGCAGCGCCATGGACAGCCCCGGGGGGGAGGAGCAGTACTTC.

This clonotype turned up a few times. The V gene is TRBV5-1, the J gene TRBJ1-4; 7 bases line up with TRBD1. This CDR3 comprises 14 residues. J lost 8 bases, V lost 4 bases, and 8 bases had no gene match. CDR1 and CDR2 from the germline V gene are SGHRS and YFSETQ. The CDR3 here is CASSIQGGQEKLFF. Here the CDR3 DNA reads TGCGCCAGCAGCATTCAGGGGGGCCAGGAAAAACTGTTTTTT. The variable domain in full, with the rest retrieved from reference TRBV5-1 and TRBJ1-4, is KAGVTQTPRYLIKTRGQQVTLSCSPISGHRSVSWYQQTPGQGLQFLFEYFSETQRNKGNFPGRFSGRQFSNSRSEMNVSTLELGDSALYLCASSIQGGQEKLFFGSGTQLSVL.

This clonotype was detected a few times. V gene TRBV10-3 combines with J gene TRBJ2-5; D is ambiguous. This CDR3 is built from 18 residues. Trimming removed 0 bases at V and 0 bases at J, with 17 bases between. The germline V gene has CDR1 ENHRY and CDR2 SYGVKD. CDR3 sequence (DNA): TGTGCCATCAGTGAGTCAAAGCCGACGAGCTCCTACCAAGAGACCCAGTACTTC. Its translation is CAISESKPTSSYQETQYF.

The V gene is TRBV29-1, the J gene TRBJ2-7; weak D call: TRBD2 (5 bases). Germline V gives CDR1 SQVTM, CDR2 ANQGSEA. V shed 8 bases and J shed 2 bases, with 10 bases lying between them. The CDR3 runs 11 residues. CDR3 coding DNA: TGCAGCTCTGGACTTGCCTACGAGCAGTACTTC. It encodes CSSGLAYEQYF.

This clonotype has just a few counts. V is TRBV14 and J is TRBJ2-7, with 11 positions matching TRBD2. J gave up 3 bases and V 0 bases, and 10 bases lay outside the gene matches. The length of the CDR3 is 18 residues. Germline-derived CDR1 and CDR2 are SGHDN and FVKESK. Here the CDR3 DNA reads TGTGCCAGCAGCCAAGACTGGGGACTAGCGGACGCGAACTACGAGCAGTACTTC. Residues: CASSQDWGLADANYEQYF.

This clonotype showed up just once. A single base separates this from a much larger clone, so it may be a read error. V usage is TRBV10-3 and J usage is TRBJ2-5, with TRBD2 as a possible D gene (6 bases). Per germline, CDR1 ENHRY and CDR2 SYGVKD. This CDR3 comprises 14 residues. Trimming left V 5 bases short and J 5 bases short, with 15 bases between. CDR3 region: CAISLGGTGETQYF. The CDR3 DNA is TGTGCCATCAGTTTGGGGGGAACCGGGGAGACCCAGTACTTC.